This note documents a single T cell receptor (beta chain) sequence. Its antigen is unknown. Additional DNA sequences in this sample encode the identical CDR3. Here immunoSEQ multiplex PCR was the method, and the copy in TCRdb shows in-frame clones only, minus some. The sample has millions of clones; around 96% are singletons. This entry comes from a study of shared clonotypes between healthy human individuals. CDR3 length: 11 residues. Germline values: CDR1 MNHNY, CDR2 SVGAGI (reference sequence). V dropped 6 bases and J dropped 6 bases, with 7 bases sitting between them. Study-wide results and caveats: What naive subsets generally showed was a larger estimated richness than memory subsets showed.

Naive CD8 cells were CD45RO-negative, positively selected for CCR7, excluding terminally differentiated effector memory CD45RA+ cells. V is TRBV6-6 and J is TRBJ2-3; unclear D gene. The source is a man aged 18 to 35 in good health. The sample taken for sequencing was naive CD8+ T cells sorted from blood. Here the CDR3 reads CASSPGDTQYF. CDR3 DNA: TGTGCCAGCAGCCCCGGGGATACGCAGTATTTT.